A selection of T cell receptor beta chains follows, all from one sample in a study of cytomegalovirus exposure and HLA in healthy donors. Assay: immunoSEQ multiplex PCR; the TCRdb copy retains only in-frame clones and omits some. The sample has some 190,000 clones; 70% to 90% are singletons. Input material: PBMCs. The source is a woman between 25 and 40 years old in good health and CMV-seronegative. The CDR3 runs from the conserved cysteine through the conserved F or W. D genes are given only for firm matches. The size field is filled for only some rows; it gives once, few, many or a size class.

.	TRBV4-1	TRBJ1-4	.	CASSFDTGEKLFF	TGCGCCAGCAGCTTTGACACAGGGGAAAAACTGTTTTTT
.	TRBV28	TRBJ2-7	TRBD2	CASRNSGVSYEQYF	TGTGCCAGCAGAAATAGCGGGGTATCCTACGAGCAGTACTTC
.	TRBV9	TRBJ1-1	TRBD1	CASSVGPDRGNTEAFF	TGTGCCAGCAGCGTAGGTCCAGACAGGGGGAACACTGAAGCTTTCTTT
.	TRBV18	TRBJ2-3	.	CASLKRQADTQYF	TGTGCCAGCTTGAAACGACAGGCAGATACGCAGTATTTT
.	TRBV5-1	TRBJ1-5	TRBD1	CASSLELGTGGGGGNQPQHF	TGCGCCAGCAGCTTGGAATTGGGGACAGGGGGCGGAGGCGGCAATCAGCCCCAGCATTTT
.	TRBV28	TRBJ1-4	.	CASSYTGRGNEKLFF	TGTGCCAGCAGTTACACAGGGCGAGGTAATGAAAAACTGTTTTTT
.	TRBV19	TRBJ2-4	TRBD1	CASSSWTQGGLAKNIQYF	TGTGCCAGTAGTTCTTGGACACAGGGGGGACTAGCCAAAAACATTCAGTACTTC
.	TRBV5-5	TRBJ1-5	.	CASSFGGIGQPQHF	TGTGCCAGCAGCTTTGGAGGGATCGGGCAGCCCCAGCATTTT
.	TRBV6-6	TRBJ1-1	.	CASSYLDGGNTEAFF	TGTGCCAGCAGTTACCTAGACGGGGGGAACACTGAAGCTTTCTTT
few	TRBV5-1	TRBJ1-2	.	CASSGGQPNYGYTF	TGCGCCAGCAGCGGTGGACAGCCGAACTATGGCTACACCTTC
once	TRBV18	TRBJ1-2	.	CASSPREVGGYTF	TGTGCCAGCTCACCACGGGAGGTGGGTGGCTACACCTTC
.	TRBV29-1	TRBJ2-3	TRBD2	CSGTSSGRGNTQYF	TGCAGCGGAACGTCTAGCGGGAGGGGAAATACGCAGTATTTT
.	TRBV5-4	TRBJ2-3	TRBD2	CASSPWTSLADTQYF	TGTGCCAGCAGCCCCTGGACTAGCTTAGCAGATACGCAGTATTTT
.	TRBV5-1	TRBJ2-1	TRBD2	CASSLRSIAGTSGRRTYNEQFF	TGCGCCAGCAGCTTGAGGAGTATCGCCGGGACTAGCGGGAGGAGGACCTACAATGAGCAGTTCTTC
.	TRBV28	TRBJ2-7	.	CASSSTAYEQYF	TGTGCCAGCAGTTCCACAGCCTACGAGCAGTACTTC
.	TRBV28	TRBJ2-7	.	CASRPGQTYEQYF	TGTGCCAGCAGACCCGGACAGACCTACGAGCAGTACTTC
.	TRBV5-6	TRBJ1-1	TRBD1	CASSFRDRGTNTEAFF	TGTGCCAGCAGCTTTCGCGACAGGGGAACGAACACTGAAGCTTTCTTT